This TCR beta chain was identified in a study of blood T cells in healthy people across ages. This clonotype was recorded a few times. Next came a second PCR, run for roughly 6 to 11 cycles, which used a sample-barcoded 5' primer along with a J-beta primer mix. TCRdb independently ran MiXCR on the 5' RACE reads; one entry per CDR3 protein. The sample lists some 320,000 distinct CDR3 sequences; 27% were seen once. The ends lost 1 base at V and 6 bases at J; junction bases unmatched: 6. The CDR3 runs to 16 residues. The specimen was blood. The receptor's source is a woman aged 70-85 years in good health. The chain couples TRBV12-3 or TRBV12-4 to TRBJ1-6; the match to TRBD1 covers 7 bases. DNA for the CDR3: TGTGCCAGCAGTTTAGGACAGGGTGGTACTAATTCACCCCTCCACTTT. Translated: CASSLGQGGTNSPLHF.